This T cell receptor beta chain was captured by sequencing in a study of blood T cells in healthy people across ages. Study-level results: Total diversity from one million sequenced T cells was likely underestimated. It was the long-lived donors that had more naive CD4+ cells and higher diversity than aged donors.

With a J-beta primer mix and a sample-barcoded 5' primer, a second PCR ran 7 to 11 cycles. Every cDNA was tagged by a template-switch adaptor with 12 random nucleotides. TCRdb independently ran MiXCR on the 5' RACE reads; one entry per CDR3 protein. The data show roughly 410,000 distinct CDR3 sequences, approximately 51% seen once. Trimming took off 4 bases at V and 0 bases at J, with 13 bases between the two ends. In germline, CDR1 is SQVTM, CDR2 ANQGSEA. This CDR3 is built from 14 residues. As regards this clonotype: Antigen unknown.

V and J are TRBV29-1 and TRBJ2-7; D might be TRBD1 (5 bases). Sequencing was carried out using blood. This clonotype was obtained from a man aged 55 to 70 in good health. As DNA, the CDR3 is TGCAGCGTTGTCTTTAAGGGGATCTCCTACGAGCAGTACTTC. The encoded protein is CSVVFKGISYEQYF.